The 27 T cell receptor beta chains listed next were all sequenced from one sample in a study of shared clonotypes between healthy human individuals. Clones were sequenced by immunoSEQ multiplex PCR, and TCRdb holds only the in-frame ones, with some missing. The table includes approximately 2,200,000 clones, roughly 91% detected once. Naive-designated CD8 cells lacked CD45RO, were positively enriched for CCR7, and omitted terminally differentiated effector memory CD45RA+ cells. Sequencing used naive CD8+ T cells from PBMCs. The receptors here all came from a man aged 18 to 35 in good health. Some clones in this sample may be carry-over from other donors' samples.

The chain links TRBV10-2 to TRBJ1-2, with 8 bases that match TRBD1. In germline, CDR1 is WSHSY, CDR2 SAAADI. This CDR3 spans 16 amino acids. V trimming: 4 bases; J trimming: 4 bases; junction bases outside the gene matches: 11. The CDR3 loop reads CASSAYRTGWGYGYTF. For the CDR3, the DNA is TGCGCCAGCAGTGCCTACCGGACAGGGTGGGGCTATGGCTACACCTTC.

The chain uses TRBV10-3 and TRBJ1-1; weak D call: TRBD1 (6 bases). From germline, CDR1 is ENHRY and CDR2 SYGVKD. This CDR3 region has 16 residues. V was shortened by 2 bases and J by 0 bases, with 13 bases between the two germline ends. The CDR3 DNA reads TGTGCCATCAGTGAGACTGGACAGAACTTGAACACTGAAGCTTTCTTT. Its translation is CAISETGQNLNTEAFF.

This clone has only one observation. Additional DNA sequences in this sample encode the identical CDR3. The genes are TRBV28 and TRBJ2-7; 7 bases are shared with TRBD2. This CDR3 has 13 amino acids. V dropped 8 bases and J dropped 0; count of bases not matched to a gene: 4. Germline loops: CDR1 MDHEN, CDR2 SYDVKM. CDR3 nucleotide sequence: TGTGCCAGCTCTGCTAGCGGCTCCTACGAGCAGTACTTC. This gives the protein CASSASGSYEQYF.

This sequence joins TRBV5-1 and TRBJ1-4, with D perhaps matching TRBD1 (6 bases). CDR3 length: 15 residues. V lost 4 bases, J lost 8 bases, and 18 bases lay in between. The germline V gene has CDR1 SGHRS and CDR2 YFSETQ. CDR3 bases: TGCGCCAGCAGCCTCCGGGACACGGGTTCGGAAAAACTGTTTTTT. It yields the protein CASSLRDTGSEKLFF.

The chain links TRBV28 to TRBJ2-7; 15 bases fit TRBD2. Germline V gives CDR1 MDHEN, CDR2 SYDVKM. The CDR3 runs 17 residues. The ends lost 0 bases at V and 9 bases at J; junction bases unmatched: 9. In DNA, the CDR3 is TGTGCCAGCAGTTTATGGGGTCCGGGACTAGCGGGAGGAGGGCAGTACTTC. It codes for CASSLWGPGLAGGGQYF.

The chain couples TRBV15 to TRBJ2-1; D not resolved. Germline lookup yields CDR1 LNHNV and CDR2 YYDKDF (reference sequence). The length of the CDR3 is 15 residues. V gave up 0 bases and J gave up 6 bases, with 12 bases separating them. As DNA, the CDR3 is TGTGCCACCAGCAGAGACAGGCCTCCCCGCAATGAGCAGTTCTTC. It is translated as CATSRDRPPRNEQFF.

The chain employs TRBV10-3 and TRBJ1-2, with 8 bases matching TRBD1. Germline V gene lookup returns CDR1 ENHRY and CDR2 SYGVKD. The CDR3 has 14 residues. With V trimmed by 2 bases and J by 7 bases, 6 bases remained unmatched. The CDR3 sequence: CAISEVGQGGGYTF. As DNA, the CDR3 is TGTGCCATCAGTGAGGTTGGACAGGGAGGTGGCTACACCTTC.

The chain uses TRBV15 and TRBJ2-7; TRBD1 matches 7 bases. CDR3 length: 16 residues. V shed 1 base, J shed 5 bases, and the junction held 11 bases outside the gene matches. CDR1 is LNHNV and CDR2 is YYDKDF in the germline V gene (reference sequence). CDR3 region: CATSRAHRTGSNEQYF. The CDR3 bases are TGTGCCACCAGCAGAGCCCACAGGACAGGTTCCAACGAGCAGTACTTC.

This CDR3 reads CASSSGGFPYNEQFF. The CDR3, as DNA: TGTGCCAGCAGCTCGGGCGGCTTCCCCTACAATGAGCAGTTCTTC. This sequence joins TRBV7-9 and TRBJ2-1; D is ambiguous. Deletions cut 4 bases from V and 2 bases from J, with 12 bases between. Germline CDR1 reads SEHNR; CDR2 reads FQNEAQ (reference sequence). This CDR3 region has 15 residues.

The rearrangement uses TRBV29-1 and TRBJ2-7; D perhaps matches TRBD1 (8 bases). Germline loops: CDR1 SQVTM, CDR2 ANQGSEA. This CDR3 is 18 amino acids long. V was trimmed by 1 base and J by 0 bases, leaving 22 bases between them. DNA of the CDR3: TGCAGCGTTGAAGTGGCAGGGGGCGCAGGGGAGGGCTCCTACGAGCAGTACTTC. As protein: CSVEVAGGAGEGSYEQYF.

CDR3 sequence: CASSLSGESGPTDTQYF. DNA for the CDR3: TGTGCCAGCAGCTTGTCTGGCGAGTCGGGGCCCACAGATACGCAGTATTTT. The chain combines TRBV5-4 with TRBJ2-3; D is possibly TRBD1 or TRBD2 (5 bases each). V shed 1 base and J shed 2 bases, with 17 bases lying between them. This CDR3 region has 17 residues. Germline V lookup: CDR1 SGHNT, CDR2 YYREEE (reference sequence).

The J gene is TRBJ2-7, the V gene TRBV28; possibly TRBD1 for D (5 bases). This CDR3 has 13 amino acids. Trimming left V 5 bases short and J 5 bases short, with 13 bases between. Germline V gives CDR1 MDHEN, CDR2 SYDVKM. Written as DNA, the CDR3 is TGTGCCAGCAGTCATCAGGGATTCAACGAGCAGTACTTC. Translated: CASSHQGFNEQYF. The whole variable domain, remainder taken from reference TRBV28 and TRBJ2-7, is DVKVTQSSRYLVKRTGEKVFLECVQDMDHENMFWYRQDPGLGLRLIYFSYDVKMKEKGDIPEGYSVSREKKERFSLILESASTNQTSMYLCASSHQGFNEQYFGPGTRLTVT.

The CDR3 sequence: CASSELAGSTDTQYF. The CDR3 DNA reads as TGCGCCAGCAGCGAGCTAGCGGGAAGCACAGATACGCAGTATTTT. V gene TRBV4-3 combines with J gene TRBJ2-3, with TRBD2 matching over 9 bases. After removal of 5 bases from V and 0 bases from J, the junction contained 3 bases not matched to a gene. The CDR3 extends over 15 amino acids. Looked up from germline, CDR1 is LGHNA and CDR2 is YSLEER.

The chain carries TRBV14 and TRBJ2-6, with D hard to call. CDR1 and CDR2 from the germline V gene are SGHDN and FVKESK. Trimming removed 4 bases from V and 0 bases from J, with 7 bases in between. The CDR3 has 15 residues. DNA of the CDR3: TGTGCCAGCAGCCCGATCCCCTCTGGGGCCAACGTCCTGACTTTC. Its protein product is CASSPIPSGANVLTF.

J is TRBJ2-4 and V is TRBV4-1; D call uncertain. V gave up 1 base and J gave up 6 bases, with 10 bases separating them. Germline V gene data show CDR1 as MGHRA and CDR2 as YSYEKL. The CDR3 is 14 amino acids. DNA of the CDR3: TGCGCCAGCAGCCAAGCATATCGGATAAACATTCAGTACTTC. Its protein product is CASSQAYRINIQYF.

V gene TRBV14 combines with J gene TRBJ2-7; 15 positions match TRBD2. The ends lost 2 bases at V and 4 bases at J; junction bases unmatched: 9. The CDR3 totals 18 residues. Per germline, CDR1 SGHDN and CDR2 FVKESK. In DNA form, the CDR3 reads TGTGCCAGCAGCCAATTTACCGGGACTAGCGGGAGGTATTACGAGCAGTACTTC. The encoded protein is CASSQFTGTSGRYYEQYF.

The V gene is TRBV28, the J gene TRBJ2-1; 8 bases map to TRBD2. Germline V gene data show CDR1 as MDHEN and CDR2 as SYDVKM. V shed 7 bases, J shed 3 bases, and the junction held 5 bases outside the gene matches. The CDR3 spans 14 residues. CDR3 protein: CASTLGGGYNEQFF. In DNA form, the CDR3 reads TGTGCCAGCACCCTCGGGGGGGGCTACAATGAGCAGTTCTTC.

The chain has TRBV10-2 and TRBJ2-1; 9 bases align to TRBD2. This CDR3 is built from 15 residues. The germline gives CDR1 WSHSY, CDR2 SAAADI. The ends lost 4 bases at V and 6 bases at J; junction bases unmatched: 7. CDR3 nucleotide sequence: TGCGCCAGCAGTGTAGTACTAGCGGGCATCAATGAGCAGTTCTTC. Its protein product is CASSVVLAGINEQFF.

The rearrangement joins TRBV4-3 to TRBJ1-1, with a tentative D call TRBD1 (5 bases). Germline V CDR1 and CDR2: LGHNA, YSLEER. The CDR3 contains 15 residues. V was pared by 2 bases and J by 7 bases, with 17 bases between. Here the CDR3 reads CASSQRSQGPFEAFF. CDR3 DNA: TGCGCCAGCAGCCAACGTTCGCAGGGACCGTTTGAAGCTTTCTTT.

The rearrangement joins TRBV4-2 to TRBJ1-5; no firm D call. The CDR3 runs to 16 residues. Germline V gene lookup returns CDR1 LGHNA and CDR2 YNFKEQ. V shed 1 base and J shed 1 base, with 11 bases lying between them. The DNA of the CDR3 is TGTGCCAGCAGCCAAGTTAGCAGGTCAAGCAATCAGCCCCAGCATTTT. It specifies CASSQVSRSSNQPQHF.

This chain joins TRBV28 and TRBJ2-5, with D uncertain. The tail of the sequence fits TRBJ2-7 better, so the J call may be wrong. The CDR3 spans 13 residues. Per the germline V gene, CDR1 is MDHEN and CDR2 is SYDVKM. CDR3 coding DNA: TGTGCCAGCAGTCCAATTCCATCCTACGAGCAGTACTTC. Translation gives CASSPIPSYEQYF.

This chain links TRBV11-3 with TRBJ2-1, with D unresolved. Trimming removed 1 base from V and 8 bases from J, with 9 bases in between. The CDR3 runs 13 residues. Germline V gene data show CDR1 as SGHNT and CDR2 as YENEEA. The CDR3 DNA sequence: TGTGCCAGCAGCTTAGTTTCGGGTGATGAGCAGTTCTTC. Its translation is CASSLVSGDEQFF.

The rearrangement joins TRBV19 to TRBJ2-1; possibly TRBD1 for D (6 bases). With 5 bases removed from V and 6 bases from J, the gap between germline ends came to 14 bases. The CDR3 loop spans 14 amino acids. Germline lookup yields CDR1 LNHDA and CDR2 SQIVND (reference sequence). The CDR3 sequence is CASSGTGRLNEQFF. CDR3 DNA: TGTGCCAGTAGTGGAACAGGGAGACTCAATGAGCAGTTCTTC.

This clone was detected once. V gene TRBV19 combines with J gene TRBJ2-1, with D possibly TRBD2 on 6 matching bases. This CDR3 spans 13 amino acids. V lost 1 base and J 12 bases, leaving 13 bases between the germline ends. Germline CDR1 is LNHDA and CDR2 is SQIVND (reference sequence). This CDR3 reads CASSIGGLDGQFF. CDR3 sequence (DNA): TGTGCCAGTAGTATAGGGGGACTCGACGGGCAGTTCTTC.

The gene calls are TRBV28 and TRBJ1-2; D possibly corresponds to TRBD1 (6 bases). V was clipped by 6 bases and J by 8 bases, with 13 bases between them. Germline V gene sequence: CDR1 MDHEN, CDR2 SYDVKM. The CDR3 is 12 residues long. The CDR3 here is CASSPSRGGYTF. CDR3 nucleotides: TGTGCCAGCAGCCCCTCGAGGGGGGGCTACACCTTC.

The chain couples TRBV25-1 to TRBJ1-5; D is ambiguous. Trimming took 2 bases from V and 4 from J, leaving 9 bases between them. Germline lookup yields CDR1 MGHDK and CDR2 SYGVNS. The CDR3 sequence is 14 residues long. CDR3 sequence reads: CASSERAGNQPQHF. Here the CDR3 DNA reads TGTGCCAGCAGTGAACGGGCGGGTAATCAGCCCCAGCATTTT.

This clone was found once. V is TRBV19 and J is TRBJ1-2; 10 nucleotides line up with TRBD1. V shed 6 bases and J 0 bases; nucleotides not matched to a gene: 7. Germline V CDR1 and CDR2: LNHDA, SQIVND (reference sequence). This CDR3 comprises 16 residues. The CDR3 bases are TGTGCCAGTAGCAACCCGGGACAGGGGACTAACTATGGCTACACCTTC. It specifies CASSNPGQGTNYGYTF.